This T cell receptor (beta chain) comes out of a study of blood T cells in healthy people across ages. Next came a second PCR, run for about 6 to 12 cycles, which used a sample-barcoded 5' primer along with a J-beta primer mix. Each CDR3 protein is one row after TCRdb ran MiXCR on the 5' RACE reads. Among some 1.7 million distinct CDR3 sequences, about 28% were seen once, and the ten largest hold 7.7%. The CDR3 runs 14 residues. With V trimmed by 6 bases and J by 0 bases, 6 bases remained unmatched. Germline V gene lookup returns CDR1 DFQATT and CDR2 SNEGSKA (reference sequence). This clonotype was obtained from a woman aged 25 to 45 in good health. Material for sequencing was blood. The genes are TRBV20-1 and TRBJ2-7; TRBD2 matches 9 bases. CDR3 residues: CSAEPGLASYEQYF. In nucleotides, the CDR3 is TGCAGTGCAGAACCGGGACTAGCCTCCTACGAGCAGTACTTC.